This record looks at one T cell receptor (beta chain) sequence and its context. Antigen specificity is unknown. This sample was included in a study of graft-versus-host responses after intestinal transplantation. Study in general: Transplant recipients had multivisceral, liver-intestinal, or isolated intestinal grafts. Anti-thymocyte globulin served as induction for all recipients, who then took tacrolimus and steroids for about three years. Whole-study findings and limits: High graft-versus-host to host-versus-graft clonal ratios were seen in allografts of patients with graft-donor T cell macrochimerism. Early post-transplant HvG declines showed an association with peak circulating GvH clone levels.

TCRdb's copy holds only in-frame clones and misses some; the assay was immunoSEQ multiplex PCR. The table records 62,000 or so clones, over 85% of them present only once. After removal of 6 bases from V and 1 base from J, the junction contained 7 bases not matched to a gene. CDR3 size: 15 residues. CDR1 and CDR2 from the germline V gene are MNHEY and SVGAGI. The V call is TRBV6-5, the J call TRBJ1-1; 8 nucleotides align to TRBD1. This material consisted of PBMCs, taken 26 days after transplant. The TCR comes from a human patient who received an intestinal transplant, so some T cells may come from the graft donor. The DNA of the CDR3 is TGTGCCAGCAGCCTATATACAGGGGGGAACACTGAAGCTTTCTTT. Protein: CASSLYTGGNTEAFF.